Listed below are T cell receptor beta chains from one sample, sequenced in a study of blood T cell repertoires in COVID-19. Profiled with immunoSEQ multiplex PCR; TCRdb holds only in-frame clones, not every one. The sample lists under 250,000 clones; approximately 90% were seen once. Input material: peripheral blood. Receptor source: a man aged 45-65 years with COVID-19, enrolled during active disease. Each CDR3 is given with its conserved first and last residue. D genes are given only for firm matches. The listing skips clone size in some rows; elsewhere it reads once, few, many or a size class.

CDR3 protein	CDR3 DNA	V gene	clone size	D gene	J gene
CASTMGGGHPTDTQYF	TGTGCCAGCACCATGGGAGGGGGGCACCCCACAGATACGCAGTATTTT	TRBV5-4	NA	NA	TRBJ2-3
CASSLYGDSGNTIYF	TGTGCCAGCAGCTTATATGGAGACTCTGGAAACACCATATATTTT	TRBV7-3	NA	NA	TRBJ1-3
CASSATSGSTDTQYF	TGTGCCAGCAGCGCGACTAGCGGGAGCACAGATACGCAGTATTTT	TRBV9	NA	TRBD2	TRBJ2-3
CATSTELSGTGPETQYF	TGTGCCACCAGCACCGAGTTAAGCGGGACGGGCCCCGAGACCCAGTACTTC	TRBV15	NA	TRBD2	TRBJ2-5
CASSLGAGRDTGELFF	TGTGCCAGCAGCTTAGGCGCGGGGCGGGACACCGGGGAGCTGTTTTTT	TRBV7-9	NA	NA	TRBJ2-2
CASSLVLAGGHFYNEQFF	TGTGCCAGCAGCTTGGTACTAGCGGGAGGGCATTTCTACAATGAGCAGTTCTTC	TRBV5-6	once	TRBD2	TRBJ2-1
CASSPKRGGAKWMSEAFF	TGTGCCAGCAGTCCAAAACGGGGGGGGGCGAAGTGGATGTCTGAAGCTTTCTTT	TRBV6-2/TRBV6-3	NA	NA	TRBJ1-1
CSVGSPTGGAGYGYTF	TGCAGCGTCGGATCGCCTACAGGGGGCGCGGGGTATGGCTACACCTTC	TRBV29-1	NA	TRBD1	TRBJ1-2
CASSASHLSNQPQHF	TGTGCCAGCAGTGCATCACACCTTAGCAATCAGCCCCAGCATTTT	TRBV25-1	NA	NA	TRBJ1-5
CASSGDPGLAGDWSYNEQFF	TGCGCCAGCAGTGGCGACCCGGGACTAGCGGGAGACTGGTCCTACAATGAGCAGTTCTTC	TRBV10-1	NA	TRBD2	TRBJ2-1
CASSYGGSEAGNTIYF	TGTGCCAGCAGTTACGGAGGTTCTGAGGCTGGAAACACCATATATTTT	TRBV6-5	NA	NA	TRBJ1-3
CASSLSGQGAVEQFF	TGTGCCAGCAGTTTGTCGGGACAGGGGGCCGTTGAGCAGTTCTTC	TRBV28	NA	TRBD1	TRBJ2-1
CASSQQGDTEAFF	TGTGCCAGCAGTCAACAGGGTGACACTGAAGCTTTCTTT	TRBV25-1	NA	NA	TRBJ1-1
CASSLATGAFSGNTIYF	TGTGCCAGCAGCTTGGCCACAGGGGCCTTTTCTGGAAACACCATATATTTT	TRBV5-4	NA	TRBD1	TRBJ1-3
CASSSGQGWGYTF	TGTGCCAGCAGCTCTGGACAGGGGTGGGGCTACACCTTC	TRBV5-4	NA	TRBD1	TRBJ1-2
CAISVGQGANYGYTF	TGTGCCATCAGTGTGGGGCAGGGGGCTAACTATGGCTACACCTTC	TRBV10-3	NA	TRBD1	TRBJ1-2
CASSSSGEWWSHEQYF	TGTGCCAGCAGTTCATCAGGGGAGTGGTGGTCCCACGAGCAGTACTTC	TRBV28	NA	NA	TRBJ2-7
CASQLGGAEQETQYF	TGTGCCAGTCAGCTAGGGGGGGCGGAGCAAGAGACCCAGTACTTC	TRBV6-5	NA	NA	TRBJ2-5
CASRTTAVAYNEQFF	TGTGCCAGTAGAACAACGGCGGTAGCCTACAATGAGCAGTTCTTC	TRBV19	few	NA	TRBJ2-1
CASSGGGLAGGATYEQYF	TGTGCCAGCAGTGGGGGAGGTCTAGCGGGAGGAGCAACCTACGAGCAGTACTTC	TRBV6-1	NA	TRBD2	TRBJ2-7
CASSVGGYDTEAFF	TGTGCCAGCAGCGTAGGAGGGTACGACACTGAAGCTTTCTTT	TRBV9	NA	NA	TRBJ1-1
CASTRTGLNTEAFF	TGTGCCAGCACCAGGACAGGTCTGAACACTGAAGCTTTCTTT	TRBV2	NA	TRBD1	TRBJ1-1
CASSYRDRDSVVDGYTF	TGCGCCAGCAGCTACCGGGACAGGGATTCTGTTGTTGATGGCTACACCTTC	TRBV4-1	NA	TRBD1	TRBJ1-2
CASSVSPDTEAFF	TGTGCCAGCAGCGTAAGTCCGGACACTGAAGCTTTCTTT	TRBV9	NA	NA	TRBJ1-1
CALHGSGEKLFF	TGTGCCCTCCACGGCTCAGGGGAAAAACTGTTTTTT	TRBV30	NA	NA	TRBJ1-4
CASSPETVRNTIYF	TGTGCCAGCTCACCCGAGACAGTTAGAAACACCATATATTTT	TRBV18	NA	NA	TRBJ1-3
CASRDSRGGGGYEQYF	TGTGCCAGCAGAGACAGCAGAGGGGGCGGTGGCTACGAGCAGTACTTC	TRBV13	NA	TRBD1	TRBJ2-7
CASSHLQGVGNTIYF	TGTGCCAGCAGCCACCTACAGGGGGTTGGAAACACCATATATTTT	TRBV3-1/TRBV3-2	NA	TRBD1	TRBJ1-3
CASSVLGAISGNTIYF	TGCGCCAGCAGCGTCCTAGGGGCCATCTCTGGAAACACCATATATTTT	TRBV5-1	NA	NA	TRBJ1-3
CASSESQGLRQETQYF	TGCGCCAGCAGTGAGTCCCAGGGGTTACGACAAGAGACCCAGTACTTC	TRBV10-1	NA	NA	TRBJ2-5
CASSPGQGSRGEQYF	TGTGCCAGCAGCCCAGGACAGGGCTCGAGAGGGGAGCAGTACTTC	TRBV7-8	NA	TRBD1	TRBJ2-7
CASSEMEGGRLFF	TGTGCCAGCAGTGAAATGGAGGGTGGGAGGTTGTTCTTC	TRBV6-1	NA	NA	TRBJ2-7
CASRPTGGGEAFF	TGTGCCAGCAGGCCCACAGGGGGCGGTGAAGCTTTCTTT	TRBV7-8	NA	TRBD1	TRBJ1-1
CASSHPGGSYGYTF	TGTGCCAGCAGCCACCCAGGGGGGTCATATGGCTACACCTTC	TRBV3-1/TRBV3-2	NA	TRBD1	TRBJ1-2
CASSVAGTGGAYEQYF	TGTGCCAGCAGCGTCGCCGGGACAGGGGGCGCCTACGAGCAGTACTTC	TRBV9	NA	TRBD1	TRBJ2-7
CASRPPQGEVYGYTF	TGTGCCAGCAGGCCCCCCCAGGGGGAGGTCTATGGCTACACCTTC	TRBV6-5	NA	TRBD1	TRBJ1-2
CASSVGGSRLDNEQFF	TGTGCCAGCAGCGTCGGCGGCAGCCGGTTGGACAATGAGCAGTTCTTC	TRBV9	NA	NA	TRBJ2-1
CASSDSGSGGADEQFF	TGTGCCAGCAGTGATAGTGGTAGCGGGGGGGCTGATGAGCAGTTCTTC	TRBV6-4	NA	TRBD2	TRBJ2-1
CASSLAPGKDEQYF	TGTGCCAGCAGCTTAGCCCCGGGAAAGGACGAGCAGTACTTC	TRBV7-9	few	NA	TRBJ2-7
CASGLGGNTIYF	TGTGCCAGCGGTTTAGGAGGTAACACCATATATTTT	TRBV28	NA	NA	TRBJ1-3
CASSPSRGLLYGYTF	TGTGCCAGCAGCCCCTCGAGGGGGCTTTTGTATGGCTACACCTTC	TRBV6-2/TRBV6-3	NA	TRBD1	TRBJ1-2
CASSENRGSGEKLFF	TGTGCCAGCAGTGAAAACAGGGGGAGTGGAGAAAAACTGTTTTTT	TRBV25-1	NA	TRBD1	TRBJ1-4
CASSATGAGANVLTF	TGTGCCAGCAGCGCCACAGGGGCTGGGGCCAACGTCCTGACTTTC	TRBV7-9	NA	TRBD1	TRBJ2-6
CASSWQGDGTEAFF	TGTGCCAGCAGTTGGCAGGGGGACGGCACTGAAGCTTTCTTT	TRBV6-2/TRBV6-3	NA	TRBD1	TRBJ1-1
CASSHRRVSSYEQYF	TGTGCCAGCAGCCATAGGCGGGTTAGTTCCTACGAGCAGTACTTC	TRBV7-8	NA	NA	TRBJ2-7
CASSPGLVYSDTQYF	TGTGCCAGCAGTCCGGGACTAGTTTATTCGGATACGCAGTATTTT	TRBV28	NA	TRBD2	TRBJ2-3
CASSHPSQRGSYNEQFF	TGTGCCAGCAGTCACCCTTCCCAGCGGGGCTCCTACAATGAGCAGTTCTTC	TRBV27	NA	TRBD2	TRBJ2-1
CASSIGLSSNQPQHF	TGTGCCAGTAGTATAGGACTCAGTAGCAATCAGCCCCAGCATTTT	TRBV19	NA	NA	TRBJ1-5
CASSDPPGLAGFTGELFF	TGTGCCAGCAGTGACCCCCCGGGACTAGCGGGGTTTACCGGGGAGCTGTTTTTT	TRBV6-1	NA	TRBD2	TRBJ2-2
CSVVLAGGPYNEQFF	TGCAGCGTTGTACTAGCGGGAGGGCCTTACAATGAGCAGTTCTTC	TRBV29-1	NA	TRBD2	TRBJ2-1
CASSQGLAVYEQYF	TGTGCCAGCAGCCAAGGACTAGCGGTCTACGAGCAGTACTTC	TRBV3-1/TRBV3-2	NA	TRBD2	TRBJ2-7
CASSSDRGHMKTQYF	TGTGCCAGCAGTTCGGACAGGGGGCATATGAAGACCCAGTACTTC	TRBV28	NA	TRBD1	TRBJ2-5
CASSVAGSSNEKLFF	TGTGCCAGCAGCGTCGCAGGTTCATCTAATGAAAAACTGTTTTTT	TRBV7-2	NA	NA	TRBJ1-4
CASNSLRLAFYNEQFF	TGTGCCAGCAACTCTCTGAGACTAGCCTTCTACAATGAGCAGTTCTTC	TRBV21-1	NA	NA	TRBJ2-1